The 20 T cell receptor beta chains presented below share a single source sample, sequenced in a study of shared clonotypes between healthy human individuals. Sequenced by immunoSEQ multiplex PCR; TCRdb stores in-frame clones only, minus some. The table records 2,500,000 or so clones, just over 90% of them present only once. The material sequenced was naive CD4+ T cells sorted from blood. Subset here: CD45RA+ positively selected. The receptor source for this set is a man between 18 and 29 years old in good health.

The chain recombines TRBV29-1 with TRBJ2-5; 10 bases align to TRBD1. With V trimmed by 1 base and J by 3 bases, 2 bases remained unmatched. This CDR3 contains 14 residues. CDR1 is SQVTM and CDR2 is ANQGSEA in the germline V gene. The CDR3 loop is CSVEGGTGEETQYF. DNA of the CDR3: TGCAGCGTTGAAGGGGGGACAGGGGAAGAGACCCAGTACTTC. Full variable domain (missing parts from reference TRBV29-1 and TRBJ2-5): SAVISQKPSRDICQRGTSLTIQCQVDSQVTMMFWYRQQPGQSLTLIATANQGSEATYESGFVIDKFPISRPNLTFSTLTVSNMSPEDSSIYLCSVEGGTGEETQYFGPGTRLLVL.

The rearrangement links TRBV9 to TRBJ2-2; D is perhaps TRBD2 (6 bases). Germline loops: CDR1 SGDLS, CDR2 YYNGEE. The CDR3 runs 16 residues. Trimming stripped 4 bases from V and 6 bases from J, with 19 bases between. The CDR3 bases are TGTGCCAGCAGCCCGATCCAGGGCTCGGGGGCCGGGGAGCTGTTTTTT. The encoded protein is CASSPIQGSGAGELFF.

Of note for this clone: Other DNA sequences from this sample encode an identical CDR3 as well. The J gene is TRBJ2-3, the V gene TRBV18; no reliable D call. The germline V gene has CDR1 KGHSH and CDR2 LQKENI. Trimming stripped 3 bases from V and 1 base from J, with 5 bases between. The CDR3 extends over 13 amino acids. The CDR3 reads CASSPLRTDTQYF. The CDR3, as DNA: TGTGCCAGCTCACCGCTACGCACAGATACGCAGTATTTT.

This chain joins TRBV10-1 and TRBJ1-2; D is unclear. This CDR3 spans 13 amino acids. Between the trimmed V and J ends, which lost 3 bases and 0 bases, there was a span of 5 bases. The V gene's germline CDR1 is WNHNN and CDR2 SYGVQD (reference sequence). This CDR3 reads CASSDGTNYGYTF. The CDR3 DNA sequence: TGCGCCAGCAGTGACGGGACTAACTATGGCTACACCTTC.

With respect to this clone: One end of the junction does not line up with germline, which may come from a read error. V usage is TRBV2 and J usage is TRBJ2-7; D may match TRBD1 or TRBD2 (5 bases each). In germline, CDR1 is SNHLY, CDR2 FYNNEI. This CDR3 comprises 13 residues. The CDR3 DNA reads TGTGCCAGCAGTGGAAATAGGACGGGACGTCGGCACTTC. This gives the protein CASSGNRTGRRHF.

The V call is TRBV5-4, the J call TRBJ2-7, with 7 positions matching TRBD2. The CDR3 is 15 residues long. Germline CDR1 is SGHNT and CDR2 is YYREEE (reference sequence). The V gene end was trimmed by 1 base and the J gene end by 5 bases; junction bases not matched to a gene: 9. This chain's CDR3 is CASSLFRGVVDEQYF. The DNA of the CDR3 is TGTGCCAGCAGCTTGTTCCGGGGGGTAGTCGACGAGCAGTACTTC.

A single count supports this clone. J is TRBJ2-1 and V is TRBV7-6; the D is unclear. The germline V gene has CDR1 SGHVS and CDR2 FNYEAQ. The CDR3 spans 15 residues. V lost 4 bases to trimming and J lost 4 bases, with 14 bases between them. The CDR3 region is CASSSAGTIYNEQFF. CDR3 DNA sequence: TGTGCCAGCAGCTCAGCAGGAACCATTTACAATGAGCAGTTCTTC.

This chain uses TRBV7-9 with TRBJ2-2, with 11 positions matching TRBD2. Germline V lookup: CDR1 SEHNR, CDR2 FQNEAQ (reference sequence). Unmatched junction bases numbered 6, after V lost 8 bases and J lost 4 bases. The CDR3 has 15 residues. For the CDR3, the DNA is TGTGCCAGCGGAGAACTAGCGGGAGTCACCGGGGAGCTGTTTTTT. Protein product: CASGELAGVTGELFF. Based on the CDR3 plus reference TRBV7-9 and TRBJ2-2, the full variable domain is DTGVSQNPRHKITKRGQNVTFRCDPISEHNRLYWYRQTLGQGPEFLTYFQNEAQLEKSRLLSDRFSAERPKGSFSTLEIQRTEQGDSAMYLCASGELAGVTGELFFGEGSRLTVL.

The V call is TRBV5-4, the J call TRBJ2-1; D ambiguous. Germline assignment: CDR1 SGHNT and CDR2 YYREEE (reference sequence). Deletions cut 0 bases from V and 8 bases from J, with 27 bases between. This CDR3 contains 19 residues. The CDR3 coding sequence is TGTGCCAGCAGCTTGGCCCCTCCGTGGGATCTGGTTCCAGGCGATGAGCAGTTCTTC. This translates into CASSLAPPWDLVPGDEQFF. The entire variable domain, with the rest obtained from reference TRBV5-4 and TRBJ2-1, is as follows: ETGVTQSPTHLIKTRGQQVTLRCSSQSGHNTVSWYQQALGQGPQFIFQYYREEENGRGNFPPRFSGLQFPNYSSELNVNALELDDSALYLCASSLAPPWDLVPGDEQFFGPGTRLTVL.

This chain uses TRBV5-1 with TRBJ2-5; 7 bases fit TRBD2. With 3 bases clipped from V and 5 bases from J, the junction kept 13 bases outside the gene matches. The CDR3 extends over 16 amino acids. The germline CDR1 and CDR2 sequences are SGHRS and YFSETQ. The CDR3 nucleotides read TGCGCCAGCAGCTCCCCAGAGGCGGGAGCGTGGGAGACCCAGTACTTC. Translated, it gives CASSSPEAGAWETQYF.

In regard to this clone: Because the CDR3 is missing its conserved closing phenylalanine or tryptophan, this is likely a read error. The rearrangement joins TRBV6-6 to TRBJ2-7, with 8 bases identical to TRBD2. This CDR3 has 15 amino acids. Looked up from germline, CDR1 is MNHNY and CDR2 is SVGAGI (reference sequence). With 2 bases clipped from V and 4 bases from J, the junction kept 7 bases outside the gene matches. CDR3 bases: TGTGCCAGCAGTTACCGCAGCGGGAGTGAATACGAGCAGTACCTC. Its translation: CASSYRSGSEYEQYL.

This chain uses TRBV10-2 with TRBJ2-4; unclear D gene. In germline, CDR1 is WSHSY, CDR2 SAAADI. The CDR3 is made up of 15 amino acids. Deletions cut 6 bases from V and 0 bases from J, with 12 bases between. The CDR3 DNA sequence: TGCGCCAGCAGCGATACAAGTCTAGCCAAAAACATTCAGTACTTC. As protein: CASSDTSLAKNIQYF.

V usage is TRBV11-2 and J usage is TRBJ1-5; D unclear. V was trimmed by 1 base and J by 7 bases, leaving 8 bases between them. Germline CDR1 reads SGHAT; CDR2 reads FQNNGV. The CDR3 extends over 13 amino acids. Here the CDR3 DNA reads TGTGCCAGCAGCTTAGCACTCGGGCAGCCCCAGCATTTT. Translating it yields CASSLALGQPQHF.

The chain joins TRBV19 to TRBJ2-2; 9 positions agree with TRBD2. CDR1 is LNHDA, CDR2 SQIVND, per germline (reference sequence). The CDR3 loop spans 15 amino acids. The junction had 4 bases not matched to a gene; V was cut back by 6 bases and J by 2 bases. CDR3 nucleotides: TGTGCCAGTAGGAGACTAGCGGTCAACACCGGGGAGCTGTTTTTT. It specifies CASRRLAVNTGELFF. The full variable domain, rest sourced from reference TRBV19 and TRBJ2-2, is DGGITQSPKYLFRKEGQNVTLSCEQNLNHDAMYWYRQDPGQGLRLIYYSQIVNDFQKGDIAEGYSVSREKKESFPLTVTSAQKNPTAFYLCASRRLAVNTGELFFGEGSRLTVL.

Concerning this clone: Other nucleotide sequences in the sample specify the same CDR3. V is TRBV5-1 and J is TRBJ1-1, with unresolved D. The CDR3 is 14 amino acids. With 0 bases removed from V and 0 bases from J, the gap between germline ends came to 6 bases. Germline V gives CDR1 SGHRS, CDR2 YFSETQ. CDR3 sequence: CASSLGSMNTEAFF. The CDR3 DNA reads as TGCGCCAGCAGCTTGGGCTCCATGAACACTGAAGCTTTCTTT. Looking up the rest from reference TRBV5-1 and TRBJ1-1 gives the full variable domain: KAGVTQTPRYLIKTRGQQVTLSCSPISGHRSVSWYQQTPGQGLQFLFEYFSETQRNKGNFPGRFSGRQFSNSRSEMNVSTLELGDSALYLCASSLGSMNTEAFFGQGTRLTVV.

The genes are TRBV6-1 and TRBJ2-7, with TRBD1 matching 8 bases. Germline V gives CDR1 MNHNS, CDR2 SASEGT. J gave up 2 bases and V 4 bases, and 7 bases lay outside the gene matches. There are 15 residues in the CDR3. The CDR3 DNA sequence: TGTGCCAGCAGTGGATCCGGGACAGGACCCTACGAGCAGTACTTC. This codes for CASSGSGTGPYEQYF.

A single count supports this clone. The V gene is TRBV11-2, the J gene TRBJ1-1; maybe TRBD1 (6 bases). Trimming cost V 7 bases and J 6 bases, with 15 bases left between them. The germline gives CDR1 SGHAT, CDR2 FQNNGV. The CDR3 covers 13 residues. CDR3 loop: CASKLNRVSEAFF. The CDR3 DNA follows: TGTGCCAGCAAATTAAACAGGGTTTCTGAAGCTTTCTTT.

The CDR3 loop reads CASTFGHNTGELFF. The CDR3 region has the DNA TGTGCCAGCACATTCGGCCATAACACCGGGGAGCTGTTTTTT. V usage is TRBV9 and J usage is TRBJ2-2; D is unclear. Germline CDR1 SGDLS, CDR2 YYNGEE. V lost 6 bases to trimming and J lost 2 bases, with 11 bases between them. The CDR3 runs to 14 residues.

This sequence joins TRBV5-1 and TRBJ2-7; TRBD1 matches at 8 bases. Per germline, CDR1 SGHRS and CDR2 YFSETQ. Trimming at V came to 6 bases and at J to 0 bases, leaving 14 bases not matched to a gene. CDR3 length: 17 amino acids. The CDR3, as DNA: TGCGCCAGCAACCCCTCAGGGGGCAGGGGGCACTCCTACGAGCAGTACTTC. It yields the protein CASNPSGGRGHSYEQYF.

V gene TRBV2 combines with J gene TRBJ2-1, with TRBD2 identical over 9 bases. V gave up 0 bases and J gave up 7 bases; unmatched junction bases: 10. Germline values: CDR1 SNHLY, CDR2 FYNNEI. This CDR3 region has 17 residues. This CDR3 reads CASSEATLAGLRNEQFF. The CDR3 nucleotides are TGTGCCAGCAGTGAAGCTACGCTAGCGGGATTACGGAATGAGCAGTTCTTC.